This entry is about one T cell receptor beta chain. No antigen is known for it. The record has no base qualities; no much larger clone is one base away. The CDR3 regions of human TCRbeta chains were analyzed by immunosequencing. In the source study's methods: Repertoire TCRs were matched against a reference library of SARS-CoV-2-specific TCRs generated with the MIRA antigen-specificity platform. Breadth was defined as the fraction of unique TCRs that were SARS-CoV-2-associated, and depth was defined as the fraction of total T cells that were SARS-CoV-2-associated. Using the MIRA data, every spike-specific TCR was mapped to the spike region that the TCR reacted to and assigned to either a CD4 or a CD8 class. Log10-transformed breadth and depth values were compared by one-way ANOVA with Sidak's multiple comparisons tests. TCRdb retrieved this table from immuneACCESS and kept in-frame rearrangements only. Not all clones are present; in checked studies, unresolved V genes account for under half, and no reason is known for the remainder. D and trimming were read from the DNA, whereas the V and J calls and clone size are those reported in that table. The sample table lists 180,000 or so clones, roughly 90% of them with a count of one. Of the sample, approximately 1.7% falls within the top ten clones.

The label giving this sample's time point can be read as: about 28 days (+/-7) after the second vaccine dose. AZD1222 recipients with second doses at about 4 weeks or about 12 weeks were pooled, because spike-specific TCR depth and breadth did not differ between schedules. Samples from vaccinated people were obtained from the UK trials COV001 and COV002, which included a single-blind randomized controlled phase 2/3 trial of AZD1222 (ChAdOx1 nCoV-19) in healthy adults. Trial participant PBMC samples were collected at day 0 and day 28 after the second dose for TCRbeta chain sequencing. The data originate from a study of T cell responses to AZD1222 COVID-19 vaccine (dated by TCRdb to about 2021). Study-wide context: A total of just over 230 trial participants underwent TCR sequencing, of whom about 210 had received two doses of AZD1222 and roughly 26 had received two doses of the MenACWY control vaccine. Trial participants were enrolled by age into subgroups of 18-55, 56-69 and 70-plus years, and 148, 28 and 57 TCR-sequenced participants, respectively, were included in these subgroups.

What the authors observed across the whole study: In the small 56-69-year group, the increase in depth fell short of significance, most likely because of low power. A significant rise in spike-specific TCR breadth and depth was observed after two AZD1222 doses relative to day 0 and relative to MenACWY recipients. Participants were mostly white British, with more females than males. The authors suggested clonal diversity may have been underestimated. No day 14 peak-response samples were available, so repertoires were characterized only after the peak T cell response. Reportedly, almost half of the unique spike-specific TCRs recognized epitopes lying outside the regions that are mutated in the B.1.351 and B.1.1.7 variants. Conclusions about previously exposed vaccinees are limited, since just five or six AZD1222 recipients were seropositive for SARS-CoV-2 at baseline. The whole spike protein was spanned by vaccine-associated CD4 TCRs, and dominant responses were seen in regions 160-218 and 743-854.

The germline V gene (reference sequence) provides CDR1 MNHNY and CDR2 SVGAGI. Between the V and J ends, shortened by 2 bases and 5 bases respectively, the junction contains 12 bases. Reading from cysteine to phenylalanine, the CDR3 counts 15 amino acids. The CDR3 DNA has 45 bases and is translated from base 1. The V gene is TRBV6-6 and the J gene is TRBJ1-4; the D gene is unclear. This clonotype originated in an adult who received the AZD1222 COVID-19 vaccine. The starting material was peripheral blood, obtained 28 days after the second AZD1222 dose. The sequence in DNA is TGTGCCAGCAGTTACGAAGGTCGCAGGAATGAAAAACTGTTTTTT. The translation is CASSYEGRRNEKLFF.